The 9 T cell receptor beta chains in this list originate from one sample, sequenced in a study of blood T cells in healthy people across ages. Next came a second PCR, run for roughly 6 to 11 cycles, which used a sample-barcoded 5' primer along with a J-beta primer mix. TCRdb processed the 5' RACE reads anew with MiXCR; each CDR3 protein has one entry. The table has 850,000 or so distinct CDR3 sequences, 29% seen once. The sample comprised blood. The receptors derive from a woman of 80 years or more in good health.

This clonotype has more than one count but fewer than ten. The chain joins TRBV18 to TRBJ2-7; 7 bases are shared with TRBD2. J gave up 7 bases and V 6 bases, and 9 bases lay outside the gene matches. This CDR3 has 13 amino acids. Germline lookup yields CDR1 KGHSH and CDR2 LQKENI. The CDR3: CASSPGEGREQYF. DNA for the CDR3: TGTGCCAGCTCCCCTGGGGAGGGGAGAGAGCAGTACTTC.

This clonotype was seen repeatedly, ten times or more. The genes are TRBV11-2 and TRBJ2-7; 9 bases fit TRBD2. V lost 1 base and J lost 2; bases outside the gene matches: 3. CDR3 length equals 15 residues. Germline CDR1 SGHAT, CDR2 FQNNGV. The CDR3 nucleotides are TGTGCCAGCAGCTTAGTAGCGGGGGACCCCTACGAGCAGTACTTC. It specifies CASSLVAGDPYEQYF. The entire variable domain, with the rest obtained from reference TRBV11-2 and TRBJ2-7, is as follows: EAGVAQSPRYKIIEKRQSVAFWCNPISGHATLYWYQQILGQGPKLLIQFQNNGVVDDSQLPKDRFSAERLKGVDSTLKIQPAKLEDSAVYLCASSLVAGDPYEQYFGPGTRLTVT.

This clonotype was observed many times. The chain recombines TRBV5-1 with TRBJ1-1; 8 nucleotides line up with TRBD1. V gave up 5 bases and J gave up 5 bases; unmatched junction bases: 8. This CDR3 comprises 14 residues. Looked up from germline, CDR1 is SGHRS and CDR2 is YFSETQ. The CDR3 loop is CASRSLTGETEAFF. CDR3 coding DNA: TGCGCCAGCAGATCTCTGACAGGGGAAACTGAAGCTTTCTTT.

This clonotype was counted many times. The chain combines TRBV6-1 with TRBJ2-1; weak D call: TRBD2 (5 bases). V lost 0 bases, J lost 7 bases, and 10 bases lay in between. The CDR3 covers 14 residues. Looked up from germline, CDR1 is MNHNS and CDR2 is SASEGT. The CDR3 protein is CASSEAWERNEQFF. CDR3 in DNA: TGTGCCAGCAGTGAAGCCTGGGAGAGAAATGAGCAGTTCTTC.

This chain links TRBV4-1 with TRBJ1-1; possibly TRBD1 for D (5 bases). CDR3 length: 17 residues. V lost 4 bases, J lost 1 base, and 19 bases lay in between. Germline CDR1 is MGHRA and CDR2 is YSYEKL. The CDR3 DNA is TGCGCCAGCAGCCCAAGACGGGAGGGGTTTGGGAACACTGAAGCTTTCTTT. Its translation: CASSPRREGFGNTEAFF.

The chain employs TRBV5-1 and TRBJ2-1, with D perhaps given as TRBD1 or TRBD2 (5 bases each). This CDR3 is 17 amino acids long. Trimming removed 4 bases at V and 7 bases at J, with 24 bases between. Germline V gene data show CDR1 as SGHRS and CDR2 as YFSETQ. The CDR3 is CASSPNPGSRAINEQFF. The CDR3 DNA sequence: TGCGCCAGCAGCCCCAACCCAGGGAGTAGAGCAATTAATGAGCAGTTCTTC.

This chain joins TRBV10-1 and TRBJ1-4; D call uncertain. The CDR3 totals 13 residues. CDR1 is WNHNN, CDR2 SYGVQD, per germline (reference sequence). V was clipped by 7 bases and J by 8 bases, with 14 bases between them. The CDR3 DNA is TGCGCCAGCAACTTCGTCGCCTCGGAAAAACTGTTTTTT. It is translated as CASNFVASEKLFF.

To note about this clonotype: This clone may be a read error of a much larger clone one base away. The CDR3 DNA reads as TGTGCCAGCAGTGCGCAGGGGGTTGGAGAGACCCAGTTCTTC. Translated, it gives CASSAQGVGETQFF. This chain connects TRBV2 to TRBJ2-5; 7 bases are shared with TRBD1. The better agreement between TRBJ2-1 and the DNA end casts doubt on the J call. Per the germline V gene, CDR1 is SNHLY and CDR2 is FYNNEI. The length of the CDR3 is 14 residues.

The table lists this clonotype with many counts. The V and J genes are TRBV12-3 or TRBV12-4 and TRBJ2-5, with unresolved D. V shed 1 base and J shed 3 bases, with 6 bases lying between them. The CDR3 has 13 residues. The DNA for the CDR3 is TGTGCCAGCAGTTTAGGAAGTAAAGAGACCCAGTACTTC. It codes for CASSLGSKETQYF.